The 3 T cell receptor beta chains reported below all come from one sample, sequenced in a study of blood T cells in healthy people across ages. The use of a sample-barcoded 5' primer and a J-beta primer mix characterized a second PCR of roughly 6 to 11 cycles. TCRdb reprocessed the 5' RACE reads via MiXCR and lists one record per CDR3 protein. The data show around 800,000 distinct CDR3 sequences, more than 25% seen once. The same data also contributed to another study, on T cells of mothers and their children.

Source material: blood. All receptors come from a boy younger than 18 in good health.

The chain links TRBV7-6 to TRBJ2-5; D is undetermined. V dropped 5 bases and J dropped 7 bases, with 23 bases sitting between them. The CDR3 sequence is 16 residues long. In germline, CDR1 is SGHVS, CDR2 FNYEAQ. The CDR3 sequence is CASSGPFGRSVATQYF. DNA of the CDR3: TGTGCCAGCAGCGGACCTTTCGGGCGCTCGGTTGCGACCCAGTACTTC.

This clonotype has just one count. The genes are TRBV7-3 and TRBJ2-3, with a possible D match to TRBD1 (5 bases). The V gene lost 3 bases and the J gene lost 2 bases, with 12 bases spanning the gap. CDR3 length equals 15 residues. Germline lookup yields CDR1 SGHTA and CDR2 FQGTGA. The DNA for the CDR3 is TGTGCCAGCAGCTTCGACAGCCAGGTCACAGATACGCAGTATTTT. It encodes CASSFDSQVTDTQYF.

This clonotype was seen only a few times. This chain links TRBV7-2 with TRBJ2-4; 8 nucleotides align to TRBD1. V gave up 3 bases and J gave up 6 bases; unmatched junction bases: 10. The CDR3 runs 16 residues. The germline V gene encodes CDR1 SGHTA and CDR2 FQGNSA. CDR3 sequence (DNA): TGTGCCAGCAGCTTTCATATGCAGGGGGCCGGAAACATTCAGTACTTC. Translating gives CASSFHMQGAGNIQYF.